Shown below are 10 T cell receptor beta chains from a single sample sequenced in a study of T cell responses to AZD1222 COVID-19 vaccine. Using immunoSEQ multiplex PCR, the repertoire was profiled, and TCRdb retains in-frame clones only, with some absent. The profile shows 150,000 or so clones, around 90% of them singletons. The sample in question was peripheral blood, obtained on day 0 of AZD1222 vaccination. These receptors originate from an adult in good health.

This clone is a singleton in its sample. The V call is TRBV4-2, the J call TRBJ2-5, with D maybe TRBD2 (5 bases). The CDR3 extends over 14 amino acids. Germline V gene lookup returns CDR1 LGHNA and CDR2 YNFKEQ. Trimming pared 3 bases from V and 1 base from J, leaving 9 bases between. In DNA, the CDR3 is TGTGCCAGCAGCCAGGAGGTCCTCCAAGAGACCCAGTACTTC. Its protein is CASSQEVLQETQYF.

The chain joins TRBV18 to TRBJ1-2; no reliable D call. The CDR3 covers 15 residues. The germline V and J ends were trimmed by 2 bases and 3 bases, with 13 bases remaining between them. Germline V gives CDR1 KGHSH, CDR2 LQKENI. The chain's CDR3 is CASSPNGVNDYGYTF. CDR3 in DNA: TGTGCCAGCTCACCAAACGGGGTTAATGACTATGGCTACACCTTC.

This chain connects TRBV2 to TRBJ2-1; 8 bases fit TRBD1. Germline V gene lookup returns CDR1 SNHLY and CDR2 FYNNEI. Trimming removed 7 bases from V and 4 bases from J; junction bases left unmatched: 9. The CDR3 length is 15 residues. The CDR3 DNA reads TGTGCCAGCACCTCTGGACAGGGATTTTACAATGAGCAGTTCTTC. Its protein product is CASTSGQGFYNEQFF.

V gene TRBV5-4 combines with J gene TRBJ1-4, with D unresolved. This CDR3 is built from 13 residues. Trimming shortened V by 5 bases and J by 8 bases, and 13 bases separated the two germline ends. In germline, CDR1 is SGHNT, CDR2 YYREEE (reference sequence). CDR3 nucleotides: TGTGCCAGCAGGGACGGAGCCGGCGAAAAACTGTTTTTT. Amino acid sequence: CASRDGAGEKLFF. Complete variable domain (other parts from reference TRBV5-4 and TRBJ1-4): ETGVTQSPTHLIKTRGQQVTLRCSSQSGHNTVSWYQQALGQGPQFIFQYYREEENGRGNFPPRFSGLQFPNYSSELNVNALELDDSALYLCASRDGAGEKLFFGSGTQLSVL.

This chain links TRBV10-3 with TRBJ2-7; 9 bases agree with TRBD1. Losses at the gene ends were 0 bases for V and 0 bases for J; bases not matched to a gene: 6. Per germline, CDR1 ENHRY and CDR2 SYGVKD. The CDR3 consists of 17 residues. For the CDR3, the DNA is TGTGCCATCAGTGAGTCACCCGGGACAGGGAGCTCCTACGAGCAGTACTTC. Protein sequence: CAISESPGTGSSYEQYF.

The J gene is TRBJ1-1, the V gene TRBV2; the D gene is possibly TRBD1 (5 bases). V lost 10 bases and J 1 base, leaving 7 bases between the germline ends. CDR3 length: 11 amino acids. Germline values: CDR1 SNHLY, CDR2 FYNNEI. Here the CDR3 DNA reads TGTGCCACCGGGGGGAACACTGAAGCTTTCTTT. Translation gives CATGGNTEAFF.

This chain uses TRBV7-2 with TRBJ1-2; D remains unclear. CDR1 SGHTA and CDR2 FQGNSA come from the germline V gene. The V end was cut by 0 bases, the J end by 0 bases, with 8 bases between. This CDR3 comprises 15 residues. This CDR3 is CASSLARRTNYGYTF. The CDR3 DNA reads TGTGCCAGCAGCTTAGCCAGGAGGACTAACTATGGCTACACCTTC.

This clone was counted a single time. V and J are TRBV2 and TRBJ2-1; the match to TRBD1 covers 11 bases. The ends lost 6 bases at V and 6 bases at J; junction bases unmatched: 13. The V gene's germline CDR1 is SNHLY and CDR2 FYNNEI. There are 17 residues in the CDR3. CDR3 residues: CASSQLGQGARANEQFF. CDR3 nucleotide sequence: TGTGCCAGCAGCCAGTTAGGACAGGGGGCTCGGGCCAATGAGCAGTTCTTC.

The CDR3 loop reads CASRLLAGVKFTGELFF. The CDR3 region has the DNA TGTGCCAGTAGACTACTAGCGGGGGTGAAATTCACCGGGGAGCTGTTTTTT. V gene TRBV19 combines with J gene TRBJ2-2; TRBD2 matches at 11 bases. Losses at the gene ends were 6 bases for V and 4 bases for J; bases not matched to a gene: 10. The CDR3 loop spans 17 amino acids. Germline V lookup: CDR1 LNHDA, CDR2 SQIVND (reference sequence).

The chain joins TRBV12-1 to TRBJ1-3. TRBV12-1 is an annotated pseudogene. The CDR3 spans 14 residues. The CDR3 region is CASSFAPWGNTIYF. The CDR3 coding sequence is TGTGCCAGCAGCTTTGCGCCTTGGGGAAACACCATATATTTT.